This T cell receptor beta chain was obtained from a study of T-cell reconstitution after alpha-beta-depleted transplantation in children. TCRbeta library construction was performed incorporating unique molecular identifiers. TCRdb itself ran the PCR reads through MiXCR, one entry per CDR3 protein. Counted here are approximately 220,000 distinct CDR3 sequences, approximately 17% occurring once; the ten biggest clones make up 43%. Notes on the study in general: Reportedly, alpha-beta T cells present about two months post-transplant originated from several hundred expanded clones of graft origin.

The V end lost 7 bases, the J end lost 1 base, and 8 bases lay between the germline ends. The length of the CDR3 is 12 residues. Germline V gene lookup returns CDR1 MNHEY and CDR2 SVGAGI. This clonotype has a handful of counts. What it recognizes is unknown. The material was PBMCs, mostly from graft donor cells, obtained 360 days after TCRalphabeta/CD19-depleted stem cell transplant. The rearrangement uses TRBV6-5 and TRBJ2-7, with D unresolved. This clonotype originated in a male patient aged 2 to 10 who had a stem cell transplant for acute lymphoblastic leukemia, so the T cells may come from the graft donor. CDR3 in amino acids: CASKGLSYEQYF. For the CDR3, the DNA is TGTGCCAGCAAAGGCTTATCCTACGAGCAGTACTTC.